These 9 T cell receptor beta chains share one sample of origin, sequenced in a study of post-analysis software for immune sequencing data. Their antigens remain unidentified. The TCR beta cDNA libraries contained unique molecular identifiers. TCRdb fed the PCR reads into MiXCR, producing one record per CDR3 protein. The repertoire holds roughly 800,000 distinct CDR3 sequences, with about 27% as singletons. Notes on the study in general: Patients showed TRBV5-6, TRBV5-1 and TRBV20-1 among four to six TRBV segments more frequent than in controls.

The specimen was blood. The source of these receptors is a girl under 18 with multiple sclerosis.

This clonotype appeared a few times. The chain uses TRBV7-9 and TRBJ1-2; 9 positions agree with TRBD1. The CDR3 covers 12 residues. Looked up from germline, CDR1 is SEHNR and CDR2 is FQNEAQ (reference sequence). The junction had 4 bases not matched to a gene; V was cut back by 7 bases and J by 7 bases. The CDR3 DNA reads as TGTGCCAGCACACAGGGGGCCGGTGGCTACACCTTC. Translated, it gives CASTQGAGGYTF. Filled out from reference TRBV7-9 and TRBJ1-2, the complete variable domain reads DTGVSQNPRHKITKRGQNVTFRCDPISEHNRLYWYRQTLGQGPEFLTYFQNEAQLEKSRLLSDRFSAERPKGSFSTLEIQRTEQGDSAMYLCASTQGAGGYTFGSGTRLTVV.

This sequence joins TRBV6-5 and TRBJ1-2; no firm D call. The germline V and J ends were trimmed by 5 bases and 7 bases, with 17 bases remaining between them. The CDR3 runs 14 residues. Germline CDR1 is MNHEY and CDR2 is SVGAGI. CDR3 DNA sequence: TGTGCCAGCAGTCCCCTCGGGAAGATGGGTGGCTACACCTTC. Its translation: CASSPLGKMGGYTF.

The chain joins TRBV11-2 to TRBJ2-5, with 9 nucleotides matching TRBD1. The CDR3 loop spans 14 amino acids. The V segment lost 7 bases and the J segment 4 bases; nucleotides outside the gene matches: 7. Germline-derived CDR1 and CDR2 are SGHAT and FQNNGV. The CDR3 loop is CASTRDRVVETQYF. The CDR3 nucleotides read TGTGCCAGCACCCGGGACAGGGTTGTAGAGACCCAGTACTTC.

This clonotype came up many times. The chain has TRBV20-1 and TRBJ2-1, with 8 nucleotides matching TRBD2. This CDR3 is 15 amino acids long. The germline V gene has CDR1 DFQATT and CDR2 SNEGSKA (reference sequence). Unmatched junction bases numbered 11, after V lost 0 bases and J lost 10 bases. The CDR3: CSARDRVGRVGEQFF. CDR3 DNA: TGCAGTGCTAGAGATAGGGTCGGGAGGGTAGGCGAGCAGTTCTTC.

This clonotype was observed a handful of times. J is TRBJ1-2 and V is TRBV27; no clear D gene. V shed 10 bases and J shed 4 bases, with 10 bases lying between them. Germline lookup yields CDR1 MNHEY and CDR2 SMNVEV (reference sequence). There are 11 residues in the CDR3. CDR3 sequence: CATRRSYGYTF. CDR3 nucleotides: TGTGCCACCAGGCGGAGCTATGGCTACACCTTC.

V usage is TRBV7-2 and J usage is TRBJ1-6; no reliable D call. V was cut by 1 base and J by 0 bases, with 13 bases left in between. This CDR3 is 18 amino acids long. Germline V gene data show CDR1 as SGHTA and CDR2 as FQGNSA. The CDR3, as DNA: TGTGCCAGCAGCTTAGATTTCCGGAAGAGCTCCTATAATTCACCCCTCCACTTT. Its protein product is CASSLDFRKSSYNSPLHF.

This clonotype was counted between two and nine times. The gene calls are TRBV10-3 and TRBJ2-1, with D perhaps being TRBD1 or TRBD2 (5 bases each). V was trimmed by 0 bases and J by 5 bases, leaving 11 bases between them. The CDR3 runs to 15 residues. Per the germline V gene, CDR1 is ENHRY and CDR2 is SYGVKD. The chain's CDR3 is CAISESGVENNEQFF. The CDR3 DNA reads as TGTGCCATCAGTGAGTCGGGGGTCGAAAACAATGAGCAGTTCTTC.

The V and J genes are TRBV10-3 and TRBJ2-2, with a tentative D call TRBD1 (5 bases). The V end was cut by 10 bases, the J end by 9 bases, with 15 bases between. Looked up from germline, CDR1 is ENHRY and CDR2 is SYGVKD. The CDR3 loop spans 12 amino acids. The CDR3 sequence is CASRESDRELFF. In DNA form, the CDR3 reads TGTGCCAGCAGGGAATCTGACCGGGAGCTGTTTTTT.

This clonotype was found a few times. The chain uses TRBV20-1 and TRBJ2-3; D might be TRBD2 (6 bases). There are 14 residues in the CDR3. The V and J ends lost 7 bases and 4 bases respectively, with 18 bases between them. Germline V gene lookup returns CDR1 DFQATT and CDR2 SNEGSKA (reference sequence). CDR3 coding DNA: TGCAGTGTTCTGTGGGGGGAGGTTGCAGATACGCAGTATTTT. Protein: CSVLWGEVADTQYF.